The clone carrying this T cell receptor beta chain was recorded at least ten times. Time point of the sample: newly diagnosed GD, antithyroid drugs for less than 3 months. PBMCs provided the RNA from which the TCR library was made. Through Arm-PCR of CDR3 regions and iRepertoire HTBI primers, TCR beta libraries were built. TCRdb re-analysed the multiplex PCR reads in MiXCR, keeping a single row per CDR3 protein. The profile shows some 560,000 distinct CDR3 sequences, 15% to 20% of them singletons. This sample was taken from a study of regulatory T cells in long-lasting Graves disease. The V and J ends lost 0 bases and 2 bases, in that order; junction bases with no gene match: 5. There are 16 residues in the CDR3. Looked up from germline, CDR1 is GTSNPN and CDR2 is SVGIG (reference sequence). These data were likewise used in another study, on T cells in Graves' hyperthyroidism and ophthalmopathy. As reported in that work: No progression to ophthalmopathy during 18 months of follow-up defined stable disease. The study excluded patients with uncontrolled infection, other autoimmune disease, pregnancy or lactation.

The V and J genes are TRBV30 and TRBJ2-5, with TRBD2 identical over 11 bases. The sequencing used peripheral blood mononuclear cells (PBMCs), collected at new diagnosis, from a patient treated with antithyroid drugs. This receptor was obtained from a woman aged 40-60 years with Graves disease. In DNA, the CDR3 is TGTGCCTGGAGTGTACTCACTAGCGGGGGACAAGAGACCCAGTACTTC. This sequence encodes CAWSVLTSGGQETQYF.